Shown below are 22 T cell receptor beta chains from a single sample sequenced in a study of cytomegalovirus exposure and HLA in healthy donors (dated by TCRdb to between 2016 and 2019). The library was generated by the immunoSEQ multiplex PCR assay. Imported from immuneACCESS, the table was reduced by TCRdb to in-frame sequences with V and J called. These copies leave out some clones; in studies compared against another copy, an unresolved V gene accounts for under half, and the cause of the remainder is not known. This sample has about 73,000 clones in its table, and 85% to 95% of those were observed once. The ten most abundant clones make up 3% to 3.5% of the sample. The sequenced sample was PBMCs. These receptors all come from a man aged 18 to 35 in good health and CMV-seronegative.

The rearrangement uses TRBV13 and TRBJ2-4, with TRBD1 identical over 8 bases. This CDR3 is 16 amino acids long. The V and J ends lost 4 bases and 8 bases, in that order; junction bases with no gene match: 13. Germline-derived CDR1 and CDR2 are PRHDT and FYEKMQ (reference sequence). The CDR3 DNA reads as TGTGCCAGCAGCTCAGGTATAGGACAGGGTGCCTACATTCAGTACTTC. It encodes CASSSGIGQGAYIQYF.

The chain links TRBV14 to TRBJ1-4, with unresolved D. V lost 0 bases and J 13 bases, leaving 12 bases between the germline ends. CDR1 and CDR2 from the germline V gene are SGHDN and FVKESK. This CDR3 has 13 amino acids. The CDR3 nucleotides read TGTGCCAGCAGCCAAGATAACCCGGGAGGACTGTTTTTT. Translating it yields CASSQDNPGGLFF. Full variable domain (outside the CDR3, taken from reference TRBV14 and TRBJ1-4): EAGVTQFPSHSVIEKGQTVTLRCDPISGHDNLYWYRRVMGKEIKFLLHFVKESKQDESGMPNNRFLAERTGGTYSTLKVQPAELEDSGVYFCASSQDNPGGLFFGSGTQLSVL.

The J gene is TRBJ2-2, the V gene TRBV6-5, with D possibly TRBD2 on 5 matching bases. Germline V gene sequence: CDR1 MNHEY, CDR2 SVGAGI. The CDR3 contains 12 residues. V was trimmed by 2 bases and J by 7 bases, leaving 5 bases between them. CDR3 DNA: TGTGCCAGCAGTTACGGAGGCGGGGAGCTGTTTTTT. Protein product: CASSYGGGELFF.

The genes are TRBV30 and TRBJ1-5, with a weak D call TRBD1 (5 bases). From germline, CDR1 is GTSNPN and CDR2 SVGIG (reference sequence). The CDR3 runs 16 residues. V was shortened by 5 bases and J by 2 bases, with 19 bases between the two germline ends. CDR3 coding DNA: TGTGCCTGGGCAACAGGAAATAATGGGGGCAATCAGCCCCAGCATTTT. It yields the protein CAWATGNNGGNQPQHF.

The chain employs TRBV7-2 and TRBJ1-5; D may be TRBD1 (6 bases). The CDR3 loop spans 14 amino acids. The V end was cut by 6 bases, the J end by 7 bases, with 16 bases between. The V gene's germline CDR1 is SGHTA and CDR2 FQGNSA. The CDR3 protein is CASSSTGLGQPQHF. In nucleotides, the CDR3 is TGTGCCAGCAGTTCCACAGGGTTGGGCCAGCCCCAGCATTTT. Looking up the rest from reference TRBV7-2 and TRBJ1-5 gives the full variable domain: GAGVSQSPSNKVTEKGKDVELRCDPISGHTALYWYRQSLGQGLEFLIYFQGNSAPDKSGLPSDRFSAERTGGSVSTLTIQRTQQEDSAVYLCASSSTGLGQPQHFGDGTRLSIL.

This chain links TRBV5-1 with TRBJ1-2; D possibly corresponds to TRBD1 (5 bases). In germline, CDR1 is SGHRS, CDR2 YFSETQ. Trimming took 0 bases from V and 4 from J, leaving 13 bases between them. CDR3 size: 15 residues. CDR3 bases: TGCGCCAGCAGCTTGGGGGGCACCAATCCCTATGGCTACACCTTC. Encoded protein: CASSLGGTNPYGYTF.

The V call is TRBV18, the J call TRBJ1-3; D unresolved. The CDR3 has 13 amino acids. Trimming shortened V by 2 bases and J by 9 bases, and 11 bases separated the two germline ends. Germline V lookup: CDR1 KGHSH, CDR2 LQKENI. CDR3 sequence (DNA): TGTGCCAGCTCACCAAACAAGGGAGGCACCATATATTTT. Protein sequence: CASSPNKGGTIYF.

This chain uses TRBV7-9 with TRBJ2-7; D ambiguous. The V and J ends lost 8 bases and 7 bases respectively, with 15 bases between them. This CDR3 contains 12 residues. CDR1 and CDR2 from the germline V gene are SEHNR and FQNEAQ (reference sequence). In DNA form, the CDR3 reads TGTGCCAGCGGTGGAGTAGGTCTGGAGCAGTACTTC. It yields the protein CASGGVGLEQYF. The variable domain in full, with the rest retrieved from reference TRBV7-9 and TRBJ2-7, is DTGVSQNPRHKITKRGQNVTFRCDPISEHNRLYWYRQTLGQGPEFLTYFQNEAQLEKSRLLSDRFSAERPKGSFSTLEIQRTEQGDSAMYLCASGGVGLEQYFGPGTRLTVT.

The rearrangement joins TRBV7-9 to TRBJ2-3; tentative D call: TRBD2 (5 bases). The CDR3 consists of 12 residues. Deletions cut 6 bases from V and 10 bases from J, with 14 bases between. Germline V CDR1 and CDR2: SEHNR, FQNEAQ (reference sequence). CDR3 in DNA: TGTGCCAGCAGTCCCGACCGGCGGGCGCAGTATTTT. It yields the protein CASSPDRRAQYF.

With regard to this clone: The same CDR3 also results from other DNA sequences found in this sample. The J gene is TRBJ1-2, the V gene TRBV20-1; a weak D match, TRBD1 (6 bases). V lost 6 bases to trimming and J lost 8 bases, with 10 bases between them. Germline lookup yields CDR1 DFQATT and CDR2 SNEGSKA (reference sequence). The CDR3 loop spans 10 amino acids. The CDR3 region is CSAAGVGYTF. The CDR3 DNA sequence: TGCAGTGCCGCAGGGGTCGGCTACACCTTC.

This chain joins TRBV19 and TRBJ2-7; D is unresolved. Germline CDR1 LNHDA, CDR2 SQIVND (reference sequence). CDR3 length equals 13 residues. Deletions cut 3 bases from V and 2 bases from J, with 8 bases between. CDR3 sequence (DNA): TGTGCCAGTAGTATGAACGGAGCCTACGAGCAGTACTTC. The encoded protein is CASSMNGAYEQYF.

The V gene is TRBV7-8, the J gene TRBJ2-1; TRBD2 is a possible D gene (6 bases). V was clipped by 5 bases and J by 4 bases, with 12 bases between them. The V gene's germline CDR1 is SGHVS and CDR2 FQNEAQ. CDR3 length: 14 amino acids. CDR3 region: CASSPRDFYNEQFF. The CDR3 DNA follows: TGTGCCAGCAGCCCCAGGGACTTTTACAATGAGCAGTTCTTC. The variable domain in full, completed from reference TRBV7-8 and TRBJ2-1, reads GAGVSQSPRYKVAKRGQDVALRCDPISGHVSLFWYQQALGQGPEFLTYFQNEAQLDKSGLPSDRFFAERPEGSVSTLKIQRTQQEDSAVYLCASSPRDFYNEQFFGPGTRLTVL.

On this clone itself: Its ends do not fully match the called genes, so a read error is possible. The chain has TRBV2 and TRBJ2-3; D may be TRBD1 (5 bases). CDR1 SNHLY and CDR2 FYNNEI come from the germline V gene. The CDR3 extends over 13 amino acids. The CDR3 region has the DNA TGTGCCAGCCGGTCTCAGGGCACGGATACGCAGTATTTT. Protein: CASRSQGTDTQYF. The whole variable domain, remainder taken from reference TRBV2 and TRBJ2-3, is EPEVTQTPSHQVTQMGQEVILRCVPISNHLYFYWYRQILGQKVEFLVSFYNNEISEKSEIFDDQFSVERPDGSNFTLKIRSTKLEDSAMYFCASRSQGTDTQYFGPGTRLTVL.

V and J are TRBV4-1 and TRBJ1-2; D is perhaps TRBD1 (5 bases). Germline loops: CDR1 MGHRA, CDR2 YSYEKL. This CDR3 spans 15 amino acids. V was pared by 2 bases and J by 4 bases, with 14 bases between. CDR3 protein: CASSQSESGGYGYTF. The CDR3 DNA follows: TGCGCCAGCAGCCAATCCGAATCCGGGGGCTATGGCTACACCTTC.

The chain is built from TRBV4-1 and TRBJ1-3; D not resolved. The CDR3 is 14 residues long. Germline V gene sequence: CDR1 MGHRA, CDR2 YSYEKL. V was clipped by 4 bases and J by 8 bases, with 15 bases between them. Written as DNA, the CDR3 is TGCGCCAGCAGCCGAGACACCGAGGTGGACACCATATATTTT. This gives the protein CASSRDTEVDTIYF.

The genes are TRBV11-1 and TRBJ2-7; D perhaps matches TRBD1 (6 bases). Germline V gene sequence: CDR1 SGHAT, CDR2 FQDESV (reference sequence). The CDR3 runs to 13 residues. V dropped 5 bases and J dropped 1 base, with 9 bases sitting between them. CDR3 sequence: CASSRGQSYEQYF. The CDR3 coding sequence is TGTGCCAGCAGCCGTGGACAGTCCTACGAGCAGTACTTC.

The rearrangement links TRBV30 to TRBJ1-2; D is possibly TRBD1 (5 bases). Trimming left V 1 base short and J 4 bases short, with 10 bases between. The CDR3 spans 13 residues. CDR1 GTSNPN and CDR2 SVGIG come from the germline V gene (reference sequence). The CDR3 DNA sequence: TGTGCCTGGAGTGCGAACCAGGGCTATGGCTACACCTTC. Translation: CAWSANQGYGYTF.

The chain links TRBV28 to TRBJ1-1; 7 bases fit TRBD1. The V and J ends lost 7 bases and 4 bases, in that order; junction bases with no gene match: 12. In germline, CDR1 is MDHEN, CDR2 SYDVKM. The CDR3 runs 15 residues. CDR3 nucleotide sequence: TGTGCCAGCACTACCCTCGACAGGGTAGGCACTGAAGCTTTCTTT. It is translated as CASTTLDRVGTEAFF.

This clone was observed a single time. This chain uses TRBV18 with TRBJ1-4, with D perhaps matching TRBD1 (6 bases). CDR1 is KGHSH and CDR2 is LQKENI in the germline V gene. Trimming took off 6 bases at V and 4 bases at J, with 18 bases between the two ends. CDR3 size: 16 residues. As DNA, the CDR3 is TGTGCCAGCTCGACGAAACAGGGAGAGGTTAATGAAAAACTGTTTTTT. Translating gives CASSTKQGEVNEKLFF.

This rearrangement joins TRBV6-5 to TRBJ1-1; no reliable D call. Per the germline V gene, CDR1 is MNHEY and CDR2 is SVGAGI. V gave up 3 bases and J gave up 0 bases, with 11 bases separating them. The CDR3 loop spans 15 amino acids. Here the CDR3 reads CASSYSHSMNTEAFF. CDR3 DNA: TGTGCCAGCAGTTATTCCCACAGCATGAACACTGAAGCTTTCTTT.

The DNA for the CDR3 is TGTGCCGTCTCGGGACAGGATACGTCCGAGCAGTACTTC. Encoded protein: CAVSGQDTSEQYF. The chain uses TRBV10-3 and TRBJ2-7, with TRBD1 matching 8 bases. Germline loops: CDR1 ENHRY, CDR2 SYGVKD. Trimming at V came to 11 bases and at J to 6 bases, leaving 12 bases not matched to a gene. The CDR3 totals 13 residues.

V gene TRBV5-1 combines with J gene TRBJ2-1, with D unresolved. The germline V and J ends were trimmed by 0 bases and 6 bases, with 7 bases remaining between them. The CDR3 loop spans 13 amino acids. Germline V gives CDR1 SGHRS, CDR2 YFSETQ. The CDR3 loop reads CASSLESGNEQFF. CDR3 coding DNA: TGCGCCAGCAGCTTGGAGTCCGGCAATGAGCAGTTCTTC.